This T cell receptor (beta chain) comes out of a study of blood T cell repertoires in COVID-19. TCRdb keeps only in-frame clones here, not all; method: immunoSEQ multiplex PCR. The data show around 150,000 clones, with about 83% seen just once and less than 5.5% held by the top ten. The CDR3 loop spans 15 amino acids. The germline V gene encodes CDR1 SGHNT and CDR2 YENEEA. Trimming took 0 bases from V and 7 from J; bases not matched to a gene: 8. Specimen: peripheral blood. The TCR sequence derives from a human donor in a cohort sampled during active COVID-19. The chain joins TRBV11-3 to TRBJ2-7; 8 bases are a match to TRBD1. The CDR3 DNA follows: TGTGCCAGCAGCTTAGACCAGGACAGGGCGGGAGAGCAGTACTTC. Translated: CASSLDQDRAGEQYF. Looking up the rest from reference TRBV11-3 and TRBJ2-7 gives the full variable domain: EAGVVQSPRYKIIEKKQPVAFWCNPISGHNTLYWYLQNLGQGPELLIRYENEEAVDDSQLPKDRFSAERLKGVDSTLKIQPAELGDSAVYLCASSLDQDRAGEQYFGPGTRLTVT.